This TCR beta chain came from a study of identical twins. Study outcomes and limitations: Weaker excess sharing between twins was seen in beta out-of-frame sequences.

TCRdb passed the 5' RACE reads through MiXCR, listing each CDR3 protein once. The table has just under 550,000 distinct CDR3 sequences, roughly 15% seen once; the top ten hold 0.44%. The CDR3 covers 19 residues. CDR1 is SGHVS and CDR2 is FQNEAQ in the germline V gene. V lost 5 bases to trimming and J lost 6 bases; unmatched junction nucleotides: 19. Remarks on this clonotype: Its antigen remains unknown.

This sample was shared with a second study, whose subject was yellow fever vaccine responses in identical twins.

The source of this sequence is a young woman in good health. Material: CD4+ T cells sorted from blood. This chain joins TRBV7-8 and TRBJ1-1; 12 bases fit TRBD1. The CDR3 reads CASSPNRDRGRGAYAEAFF. The CDR3 DNA reads TGTGCCAGCAGCCCCAACCGGGACAGGGGGCGCGGAGCCTACGCTGAAGCTTTCTTT.